The clone carrying this T cell receptor beta chain was detected once. At one end the junction does not follow the germline gene, possibly because of a read error. This CDR3 region has 16 residues. The germline V gene has CDR1 SSHAT and CDR2 FNYEAQ (reference sequence). Authors' data handling: Estimates of nucleated cell counts were drawn from the amplification of reference gene primers. TCRdb's copy holds only in-frame clones and misses some; the assay was immunoSEQ multiplex PCR. The V and J calls and clone size are taken from that table; D and trimming were inferred from the DNA. The profile shows over 150,000 clones, more than 80% of them singletons. The data are from a study of blood T cell repertoires in COVID-19. As for the study in general: Sources were T cells, B-cell-depleted T cells, or PBMCs; the material itself was cDNA or gDNA.

Sequencing input: PBMCs or T cells enriched from blood (not recorded which). The TCR originated in a man in his forties who had recovered from COVID-19. The chain combines TRBV7-7 with TRBJ2-1, with TRBD1 matching over 7 bases. The CDR3 region has the DNA TGTGCTAGCAGCTCAATTGGGACAGCCGGGTACAATGAGCAGTTCTTC. Translated: CASSSIGTAGYNEQFF.